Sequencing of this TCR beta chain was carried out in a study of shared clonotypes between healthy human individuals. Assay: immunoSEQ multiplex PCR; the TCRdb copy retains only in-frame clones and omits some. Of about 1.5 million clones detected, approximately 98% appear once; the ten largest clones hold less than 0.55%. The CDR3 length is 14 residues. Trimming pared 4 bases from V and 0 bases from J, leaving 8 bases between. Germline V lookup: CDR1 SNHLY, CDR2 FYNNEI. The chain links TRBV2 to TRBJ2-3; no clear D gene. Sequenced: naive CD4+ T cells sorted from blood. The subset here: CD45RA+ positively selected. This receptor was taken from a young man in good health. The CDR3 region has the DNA TGTGCCAGCAGTGGGACGTCTAGCACAGATACGCAGTATTTT. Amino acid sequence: CASSGTSSTDTQYF. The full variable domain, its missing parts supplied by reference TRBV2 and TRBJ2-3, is EPEVTQTPSHQVTQMGQEVILRCVPISNHLYFYWYRQILGQKVEFLVSFYNNEISEKSEIFDDQFSVERPDGSNFTLKIRSTKLEDSAMYFCASSGTSSTDTQYFGPGTRLTVL.